These T cell receptor beta chains were read from a single sample in a study of blood T cell repertoires in COVID-19. Measured with immunoSEQ multiplex PCR; TCRdb has only the in-frame clones, and not every one. The table shows 170,000 or so clones, with more than 70% occurring only once. The sequencing input was PBMCs or T cells enriched from blood (not recorded which). Every receptor here comes from a man aged 35 to 55 who had recovered from COVID-19. Both conserved end residues are part of each CDR3. D genes are given only for firm matches. Part of the rows lack a size; the others show once, few, many or a class for expanded clones.

j_call clone_size v_call cdr3_length d_call cdr3_nt cdr3_aa
TRBJ2-7 once TRBV28 15 TRBD1 TGTGCCAGCAAACCTACGACAGGGTGGATTTACGAGCAGTACTTC CASKPTTGWIYEQYF
TRBJ2-1 NA TRBV27 15 NA TGTGCCAGCACCCAAGGGGCGGGGCTAAGCAATGAGCAGTTCTTC CASTQGAGLSNEQFF
TRBJ2-5 NA TRBV19 17 NA TGTGCCAGTAGTATAGGCAGTCGGCACGAAGGGGTAGAGACCCAGTACTTC CASSIGSRHEGVETQYF
TRBJ2-2 NA TRBV5-1 16 NA TGCGCCAGCAGCTTGGCAGGCGGGGCGAACACCGGGGAGCTGTTTTTT CASSLAGGANTGELFF
TRBJ1-4 NA TRBV6-5 14 NA TGTGCCAGCAGTACAGGGTCAACTAATGAAAAACTGTTTTTT CASSTGSTNEKLFF
TRBJ2-4 NA TRBV5-1 18 TRBD1 TGCGCCAGCAGCCTTGATCAGGGGGCTGGTGCTTACCAAAACATTCAGTACTTC CASSLDQGAGAYQNIQYF
TRBJ1-5 NA TRBV30 14 TRBD1 TGTGCCTGGAGTGTGGGACAGTTCAATCAGCCCCAGCATTTT CAWSVGQFNQPQHF
TRBJ2-7 NA TRBV28 14 NA TGTGCCAGCAGTTTCCCCGGGATCAGTCCCGAGCAGTACTTC CASSFPGISPEQYF
TRBJ2-2 NA TRBV10-2 13 NA TGCGCCAGCAGTGAGGCGTTCACCGGGGAGCTGTTTTTT CASSEAFTGELFF
TRBJ2-7 NA TRBV11-2 13 NA TGTGCCAGCAATGGGGACAACTCCTACGAGCAGTACTTC CASNGDNSYEQYF
TRBJ1-4 NA TRBV14 15 NA TGTGCCAGCAGCCGGAGAACGGGAACCAATGAAAAACTGTTTTTT CASSRRTGTNEKLFF
TRBJ2-7 NA TRBV29-1 19 TRBD2 TGCAGCGTGACCGCTCCTAGCGGGGGACGGGTCGATCCGCCTTACGAGCAGTACTTC CSVTAPSGGRVDPPYEQYF
TRBJ1-1 NA TRBV18 16 NA TGTGCCAGCTCGGCTCAAGGTGACAGCAAAAACACTGAAGCTTTCTTT CASSAQGDSKNTEAFF
TRBJ2-5 NA TRBV18 14 NA TGTGCCAGCTCACCCGGTGGAGTCCGGGTGACCCAGTACTTC CASSPGGVRVTQYF
TRBJ1-5 NA TRBV9 15 NA TGTGCCAGCAGCGTAGGTGACACTCGAAATCAGCCCCAGCATTTT CASSVGDTRNQPQHF
TRBJ1-5 NA TRBV12-3/TRBV12-4 13 TRBD1 TGTGCCAGCAGGCAGGGGGAATTTCAGCCCCAGCATTTT CASRQGEFQPQHF
TRBJ2-2 NA TRBV28 17 NA TGTGCCAGCAGTCAGCCCTCGACAGGATTGAACACCGGGGAGCTGTTTTTT CASSQPSTGLNTGELFF
TRBJ2-1 NA TRBV28 15 TRBD1 TGTGCCAGCAGCCTCGCGGACAGGGGATGGAATGAGCAGTTCTTC CASSLADRGWNEQFF
TRBJ2-5 NA TRBV30 15 TRBD2 TGTGCCTGGAGTAAACCAGCGGGGGGCCCAGAGACCCAGTACTTC CAWSKPAGGPETQYF
TRBJ1-5 NA TRBV18 14 TRBD1 TGTGCCAGCTCACTCGGACAGGGAGGGCAGCCCCAGCATTTT CASSLGQGGQPQHF
TRBJ1-4 NA TRBV24-1 15 NA TGTGCCACCAGTGATTTGGGCAGGGAAGGGGAAAAACTGTTTTTT CATSDLGREGEKLFF
TRBJ1-1 NA TRBV14 14 NA TGTGCCAGCAGCCAAGATCCGTATTACACTGAAGCTTTCTTT CASSQDPYYTEAFF
TRBJ2-1 once TRBV2 12 NA TGTGCCAGCAGTGAATCTGTAAATGAGCAGTTCTTC CASSESVNEQFF
TRBJ1-2 NA TRBV6-6 15 NA TGTGCCAGCAGCCCAACAGGGAGGGAGTACTATGGCTACACCTTC CASSPTGREYYGYTF
TRBJ2-5 NA TRBV28 16 TRBD2 TGTGCCAGCGGACCCCCCGGCGGCGGGAGGTTGGAGACCCAGTACTTC CASGPPGGGRLETQYF